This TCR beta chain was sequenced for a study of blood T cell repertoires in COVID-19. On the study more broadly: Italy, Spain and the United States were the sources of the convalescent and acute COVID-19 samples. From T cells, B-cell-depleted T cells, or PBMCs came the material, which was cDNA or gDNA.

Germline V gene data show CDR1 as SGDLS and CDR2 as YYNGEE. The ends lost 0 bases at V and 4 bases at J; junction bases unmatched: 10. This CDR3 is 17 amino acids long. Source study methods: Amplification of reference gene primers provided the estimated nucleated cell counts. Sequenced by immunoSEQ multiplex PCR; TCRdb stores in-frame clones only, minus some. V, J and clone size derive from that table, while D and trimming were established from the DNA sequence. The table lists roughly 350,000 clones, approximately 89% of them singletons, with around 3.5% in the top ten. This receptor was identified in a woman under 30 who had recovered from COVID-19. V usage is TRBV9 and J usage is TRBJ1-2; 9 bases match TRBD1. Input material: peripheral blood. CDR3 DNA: TGTGCCAGCAGCGTAGGGACAGGGGACACGGTCGGCTATGGCTACACCTTC. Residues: CASSVGTGDTVGYGYTF.